The following is a T cell receptor (beta chain) sequence with its context. This entry is derived from a study of blood T cell repertoires in COVID-19. Original processing notes: Using reference gene primer amplification, nucleated cell counts were estimated. TCRdb's table, derived via immunoSEQ multiplex PCR, lists solely in-frame clones and lacks some. The V and J calls and clone size come from that table; D and trimming were worked out from the DNA. This sample has over 85,000 clones, with roughly 85% found just once. The CDR3 runs to 16 residues. V was pared by 0 bases and J by 0 bases, with 9 bases between. Germline lookup yields CDR1 SGHRS and CDR2 YFSETQ.

This TCR was recovered from a woman of 80 years or more with active or convalescent COVID-19. The specimen was peripheral blood. The chain combines TRBV5-1 with TRBJ2-2; D is perhaps TRBD1 (5 bases). CDR3: CASSLGRGSNTGELFF. CDR3 nucleotides: TGCGCCAGCAGCTTGGGTAGGGGATCGAACACCGGGGAGCTGTTTTTT.